The 14 T cell receptor beta chains in this list originate from one sample, sequenced in a study of Ad26.COV2.S vaccination and SARS-CoV-2 variants. Treatment given: roughly 20 received Ad26.COV2.S at low or high dose, single or two shots; 5 received placebo; per-sample allocation not given. Following the first vaccine or placebo injection, samples were taken on day 63. The assay was immunoSEQ multiplex PCR, and TCRdb's table has in-frame clones only and misses some. Of about 350,000 clones in the sample, roughly 85% were seen once. This material consisted of peripheral blood, taken in a trial of Ad26.COV2.S vaccine versus placebo. Receptors originate from a person aged 18-60 years who received the Ad26.COV2.S COVID-19 vaccine or a placebo.

This clone was seen a handful of times. This chain uses TRBV5-1 with TRBJ2-2, with D perhaps TRBD1 or TRBD2 (6 bases each). The CDR3 spans 16 residues. V shed 3 bases and J shed 3 bases, with 15 bases lying between them. Germline CDR1 SGHRS, CDR2 YFSETQ. CDR3 nucleotide sequence: TGCGCCAGCAGCTACCGGGGGCTAGAGCACACCGGGGAGCTGTTTTTT. Encoded protein: CASSYRGLEHTGELFF.

The chain carries TRBV7-9 and TRBJ1-5; D gene unclear. Germline values: CDR1 SEHNR, CDR2 FQNEAQ (reference sequence). The V gene lost 5 bases and the J gene lost 4 bases, with 6 bases spanning the gap. This CDR3 comprises 12 residues. The CDR3 DNA is TGTGCCAGCAGCGATCAGAATCAGCCCCAGCATTTT. Its translation: CASSDQNQPQHF.

This chain joins TRBV13 and TRBJ2-1, with 7 bases lining up with TRBD1. Losses at the gene ends were 3 bases for V and 0 bases for J; bases not matched to a gene: 23. The CDR3 sequence is 22 residues long. Germline lookup yields CDR1 PRHDT and CDR2 FYEKMQ (reference sequence). CDR3 bases: TGTGCCAGCAGCTTCGGTGGGCTGCGGACAGGAGAACTAGAGAGCTCCTACAATGAGCAGTTCTTC. It specifies CASSFGGLRTGELESSYNEQFF. The variable domain in full, completed from reference TRBV13 and TRBJ2-1, reads AAGVIQSPRHLIKEKRETATLKCYPIPRHDTVYWYQQGPGQDPQFLISFYEKMQSDKGSIPDRFSAQQFSDYHSELNMSSLELGDSALYFCASSFGGLRTGELESSYNEQFFGPGTRLTVL.

This rearrangement joins TRBV2 to TRBJ1-3, with D hard to call. With 2 bases removed from V and 5 bases from J, the gap between germline ends came to 10 bases. This CDR3 has 14 amino acids. The germline V gene encodes CDR1 SNHLY and CDR2 FYNNEI. The DNA of the CDR3 is TGTGCCAGCAGTGAACAGGATCTGAGAAACACCATATATTTT. Protein product: CASSEQDLRNTIYF.

This clone was seen a handful of times. The CDR3 loop reads CASSGETVNTGELFF. CDR3 in DNA: TGTGCCAGCAGTGGCGAGACAGTAAACACCGGGGAGCTGTTTTTT. V gene TRBV2 combines with J gene TRBJ2-2; tentative D call: TRBD1 (5 bases). Germline CDR1 is SNHLY and CDR2 is FYNNEI. The V end was cut by 4 bases, the J end by 2 bases, with 11 bases between. The CDR3 is 15 residues long.

V is TRBV18 and J is TRBJ1-1; D call uncertain. Germline V gives CDR1 KGHSH, CDR2 LQKENI. Trimming removed 7 bases at V and 10 bases at J, with 19 bases between. This CDR3 region has 13 residues. Here the CDR3 reads CASYQAPGVAAFF. In nucleotides, the CDR3 is TGTGCCAGCTACCAAGCGCCCGGGGTGGCAGCTTTCTTT. The full variable domain, in which reference TRBV18 and TRBJ1-1 provide the parts outside the CDR3, is NAGVMQNPRHLVRRRGQEARLRCSPMKGHSHVYWYRQLPEEGLKFMVYLQKENIIDESGMPKERFSAEFPKEGPSILRIQQVVRGDSAAYFCASYQAPGVAAFFGQGTRLTVV.

The chain recombines TRBV10-3 with TRBJ1-1; 10 nucleotides match TRBD1. Germline V gene data show CDR1 as ENHRY and CDR2 as SYGVKD. The CDR3 has 13 residues. J lost 4 bases, V lost 6 bases, and 2 bases had no gene match. Here the CDR3 reads CAISRDRGTEAFF. CDR3 DNA sequence: TGTGCCATCAGCCGGGACAGGGGCACTGAAGCTTTCTTT.

This chain connects TRBV6-5 to TRBJ2-7; TRBD2 might be the D (6 bases). CDR3 size: 11 residues. CDR1 is MNHEY, CDR2 SVGAGI, per germline. The V and J ends lost 10 bases and 7 bases respectively, with 14 bases between them. CDR3 nucleotide sequence: TGTGCCACCGGGGGTCTGGGGGAGCAGTACTTC. Translation: CATGGLGEQYF.

This rearrangement joins TRBV5-8 to TRBJ2-7; no clear D. CDR1 and CDR2 (germline): SGHTS, YDEGEE. This CDR3 region has 12 residues. The V gene lost 1 base and the J gene lost 3 bases, with 5 bases spanning the gap. The CDR3 loop reads CASSLTYYEQYF. For the CDR3, the DNA is TGTGCCAGCAGCTTGACCTACTACGAGCAGTACTTC.

V and J are TRBV12-3 or TRBV12-4 and TRBJ2-7; 9 bases map to TRBD1. V shed 4 bases, J shed 2 bases, and the junction held 0 bases outside the gene matches. The CDR3 runs to 13 residues. The CDR3 DNA is TGTGCCAGCAGTTGGGACAGGGCCTACGAGCAGTACTTC. This codes for CASSWDRAYEQYF.

The genes are TRBV7-2 and TRBJ1-1; 10 positions agree with TRBD1. CDR3 length: 17 amino acids. In germline, CDR1 is SGHTA, CDR2 FQGNSA. V lost 3 bases to trimming and J lost 5 bases; unmatched junction nucleotides: 12. The CDR3 spells CASSFTGTGAVRTEAFF. The CDR3, as DNA: TGTGCCAGCAGCTTTACCGGGACAGGGGCCGTGCGGACTGAAGCTTTCTTT. Full variable domain (rest looked up from reference TRBV7-2 and TRBJ1-1): GAGVSQSPSNKVTEKGKDVELRCDPISGHTALYWYRQSLGQGLEFLIYFQGNSAPDKSGLPSDRFSAERTGGSVSTLTIQRTQQEDSAVYLCASSFTGTGAVRTEAFFGQGTRLTVV.

This clone was recorded once. V is TRBV6-5 and J is TRBJ2-7; D is uncertain. CDR1 and CDR2 from the germline V gene are MNHEY and SVGAGI. Trimming left V 2 bases short and J 0 bases short, with 11 bases between. The CDR3 length is 15 residues. CDR3 sequence (DNA): TGTGCCAGCAGTTACACCCCCCAGGACTCCTACGAGCAGTACTTC. Translating it yields CASSYTPQDSYEQYF.

This clone was detected only once. CDR3 bases: TGCGCCAGCAGCTTGGAGGGTCCAAATGAGCAGTTCTTC. This sequence encodes CASSLEGPNEQFF. The chain employs TRBV5-1 and TRBJ2-1, with D unresolved. The CDR3 extends over 13 amino acids. Germline V lookup: CDR1 SGHRS, CDR2 YFSETQ. Trimming stripped 0 bases from V and 7 bases from J, with 8 bases between.

This clone occurred a few times. The rearrangement joins TRBV3-1 (or the pseudogene TRBV3-2) to TRBJ2-5, with 7 positions matching TRBD2. The germline gives CDR1 LGHDT, CDR2 YNNKEL (reference sequence). There are 16 residues in the CDR3. With 5 bases clipped from V and 0 bases from J, the junction kept 9 bases outside the gene matches. The CDR3 DNA is TGTGCCAGCAGCGGGCGAACCGGGGGGTACCAAGAGACCCAGTACTTC. Translating gives CASSGRTGGYQETQYF.